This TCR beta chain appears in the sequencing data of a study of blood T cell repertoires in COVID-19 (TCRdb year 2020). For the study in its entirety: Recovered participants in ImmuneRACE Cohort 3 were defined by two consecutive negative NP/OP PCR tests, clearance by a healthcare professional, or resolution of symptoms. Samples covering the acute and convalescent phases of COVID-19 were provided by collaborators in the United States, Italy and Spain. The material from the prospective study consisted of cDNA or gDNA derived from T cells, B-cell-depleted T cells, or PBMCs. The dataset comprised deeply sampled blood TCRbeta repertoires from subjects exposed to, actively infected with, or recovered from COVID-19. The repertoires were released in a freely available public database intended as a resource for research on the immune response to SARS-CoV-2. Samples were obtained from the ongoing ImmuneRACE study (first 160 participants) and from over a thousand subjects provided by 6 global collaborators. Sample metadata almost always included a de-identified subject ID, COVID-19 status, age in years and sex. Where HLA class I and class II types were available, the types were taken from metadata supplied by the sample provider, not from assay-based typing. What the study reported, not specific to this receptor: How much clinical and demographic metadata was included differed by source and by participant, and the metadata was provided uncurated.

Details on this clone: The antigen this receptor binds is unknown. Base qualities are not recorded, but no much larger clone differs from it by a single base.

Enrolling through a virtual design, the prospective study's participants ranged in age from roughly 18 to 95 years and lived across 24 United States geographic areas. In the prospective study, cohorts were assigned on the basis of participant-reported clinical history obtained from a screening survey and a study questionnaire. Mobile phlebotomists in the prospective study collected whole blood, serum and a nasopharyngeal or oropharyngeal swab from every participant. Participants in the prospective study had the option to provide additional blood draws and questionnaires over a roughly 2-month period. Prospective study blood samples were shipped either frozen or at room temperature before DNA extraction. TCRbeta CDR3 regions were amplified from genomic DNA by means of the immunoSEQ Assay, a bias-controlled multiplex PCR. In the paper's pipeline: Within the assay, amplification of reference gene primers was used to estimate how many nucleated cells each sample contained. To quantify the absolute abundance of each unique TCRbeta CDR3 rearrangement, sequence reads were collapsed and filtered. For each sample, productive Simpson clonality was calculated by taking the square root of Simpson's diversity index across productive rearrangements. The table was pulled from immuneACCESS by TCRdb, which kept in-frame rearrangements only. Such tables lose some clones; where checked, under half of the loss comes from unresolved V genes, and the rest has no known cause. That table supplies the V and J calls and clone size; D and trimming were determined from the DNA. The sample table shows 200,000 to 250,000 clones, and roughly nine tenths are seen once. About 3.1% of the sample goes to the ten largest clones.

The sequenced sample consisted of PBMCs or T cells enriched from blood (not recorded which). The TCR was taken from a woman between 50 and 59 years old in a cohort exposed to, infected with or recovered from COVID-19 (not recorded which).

At the DNA level, the sequence is TGTGCCACCAGCAGATCCGGGACAGGGAGTTATCAGCCCCAGCATTTT. It specifies CATSRSGTGSYQPQHF. The chain is assembled from TRBV15 and TRBJ1-5; 9 bases in between match TRBD1. As encoded in the germline V gene (reference sequence), CDR1 is LNHNV while CDR2 is YYDKDF. Measured from the cysteine to the phenylalanine, the CDR3 is 16 residues long. Kept here is only the CDR3 DNA, which spans 48 bases and is read in frame from base 1. V is cut back by 2 bases and J by 5 bases, with 7 bases in the junction unmatched.